The next 14 T cell receptor beta chains were all read from a single sample in a study of cytomegalovirus exposure and HLA in healthy donors. 13 Jbeta primers and 60 Vbeta primers were used for the PCR. The method was immunoSEQ multiplex PCR; TCRdb's version includes in-frame clones alone and lacks a portion of them. The sample table includes 220,000 or so clones. Sequenced: PBMCs. These TCRs come from a girl aged 2 to 9 in good health and CMV-seropositive.

The chain has TRBV5-1 and TRBJ2-2; D possibly corresponds to TRBD2 (5 bases). Germline assignment: CDR1 SGHRS and CDR2 YFSETQ. The CDR3 spans 13 residues. Trimming pared 4 bases from V and 6 bases from J, leaving 10 bases between. In DNA, the CDR3 is TGCGCCAGCAGCCCGGCGGGTTCCGGGGAGCTGTTTTTT. This sequence encodes CASSPAGSGELFF.

The gene calls are TRBV6-1 and TRBJ2-2; 7 bases line up with TRBD2. Germline V gives CDR1 MNHNS, CDR2 SASEGT. The junction had 7 bases not matched to a gene; V was cut back by 3 bases and J by 3 bases. The CDR3 runs to 16 residues. The CDR3 sequence: CASSEPPGLHTGELFF. CDR3 bases: TGTGCCAGCAGTGAGCCTCCGGGACTACACACCGGGGAGCTGTTTTTT.

Worth noting for this clone: Other nucleotide sequences in the sample specify the same CDR3. The rearrangement links TRBV5-4 to TRBJ2-5; D perhaps matches TRBD2 (6 bases). This CDR3 has 14 amino acids. Trimming removed 1 base at V and 3 bases at J, with 10 bases between. Germline CDR1 SGHNT, CDR2 YYREEE (reference sequence). CDR3 nucleotides: TGTGCCAGCAGCTTGAAGGGACTTAAAGAGACCCAGTACTTC. It encodes CASSLKGLKETQYF.

This rearrangement joins TRBV11-3 to TRBJ2-7; 9 positions agree with TRBD1. V lost 5 bases, J lost 0 bases, and 5 bases stayed unmatched. Germline loops: CDR1 SGHNT, CDR2 YENEEA. This CDR3 has 15 residues. Written as DNA, the CDR3 is TGTGCCAGCAGCAAGGGACAGGGATCCTCCTACGAGCAGTACTTC. This gives the protein CASSKGQGSSYEQYF.

This chain joins TRBV6-6 and TRBJ1-5, with TRBD1 matching 9 bases. The germline gives CDR1 MNHNY, CDR2 SVGAGI (reference sequence). CDR3 length: 14 amino acids. V gave up 6 bases and J gave up 6 bases; unmatched junction bases: 6. As DNA, the CDR3 is TGTGCCAGCAGCCCCGGGACAGGGAGTCAGCCCCAGCATTTT. It specifies CASSPGTGSQPQHF.

The CDR3 spells CASRGQGADTQYF. DNA of the CDR3: TGTGCCAGCAGGGGACAGGGGGCAGATACGCAGTATTTT. The chain employs TRBV6-4 and TRBJ2-3; 11 bases match TRBD1. This CDR3 has 13 amino acids. J gave up 4 bases and V 6 bases, and 0 bases lay outside the gene matches. Germline V lookup: CDR1 MRHNA, CDR2 SNTAGT.

The rearrangement links TRBV10-2 to TRBJ2-7; possibly TRBD2 for D (7 bases). Per germline, CDR1 WSHSY and CDR2 SAAADI. The length of the CDR3 is 15 residues. V was clipped by 3 bases and J by 7 bases, with 19 bases between them. CDR3 coding DNA: TGCGCCAGCAGTGACGGGGGGCGGTTTGTAGGGGAGCAGTACTTC. It is translated as CASSDGGRFVGEQYF.

The V and J genes are TRBV15 and TRBJ2-3; 10 bases are shared with TRBD2. There are 19 residues in the CDR3. Looked up from germline, CDR1 is LNHNV and CDR2 is YYDKDF (reference sequence). V gave up 2 bases and J gave up 1 base; unmatched junction bases: 12. CDR3 loop: CATSRRGASGRAGTDTQYF. In nucleotides, the CDR3 is TGTGCCACCAGCAGACGCGGGGCTAGCGGGAGAGCGGGCACAGATACGCAGTATTTT.

The chain uses TRBV5-1 and TRBJ2-7, with TRBD2 matching over 11 bases. This CDR3 is 14 amino acids long. Trimming cost V 0 bases and J 4 bases; bases outside gene matches: 0. Germline V gene data show CDR1 as SGHRS and CDR2 as YFSETQ. CDR3 protein: CASSLGTSGYEQYF. The CDR3 region has the DNA TGCGCCAGCAGCTTGGGGACTAGCGGGTACGAGCAGTACTTC. The full variable domain, with the rest looked up from reference TRBV5-1 and TRBJ2-7, is KAGVTQTPRYLIKTRGQQVTLSCSPISGHRSVSWYQQTPGQGLQFLFEYFSETQRNKGNFPGRFSGRQFSNSRSEMNVSTLELGDSALYLCASSLGTSGYEQYFGPGTRLTVT.

The chain combines TRBV6-6 with TRBJ1-2, with 8 bases identical to TRBD1. The length of the CDR3 is 15 residues. V lost 5 bases, J lost 4 bases, and 9 bases stayed unmatched. The germline V gene encodes CDR1 MNHNY and CDR2 SVGAGI (reference sequence). As DNA, the CDR3 is TGTGCCAGCAGTACCCCCGGACAGGGAGGCTATGGCTACACCTTC. Its translation: CASSTPGQGGYGYTF.

The chain employs TRBV15 and TRBJ2-1, with D unresolved. Germline V gene lookup returns CDR1 LNHNV and CDR2 YYDKDF (reference sequence). Trimming pared 0 bases from V and 5 bases from J, leaving 11 bases between. The CDR3 is 15 amino acids. CDR3 sequence: CATSRDRLGNNEQFF. CDR3 bases: TGTGCCACCAGCAGAGATCGACTGGGTAACAATGAGCAGTTCTTC.

The chain joins TRBV27 to TRBJ1-5; the D gene is possibly TRBD1 (6 bases). CDR1 and CDR2 (germline): MNHEY, SMNVEV (reference sequence). This CDR3 comprises 15 residues. The V end was cut by 3 bases, the J end by 1 base, with 10 bases between. CDR3 DNA: TGTGCCAGCAGTTTGGTGGGGGCCAGCAATCAGCCCCAGCATTTT. Translated: CASSLVGASNQPQHF.

The genes are TRBV6-5 and TRBJ2-2, with TRBD1 as a possible D gene (5 bases). The V and J ends lost 6 bases and 4 bases respectively, with 15 bases between them. The CDR3 length is 15 residues. The germline gives CDR1 MNHEY, CDR2 SVGAGI. The CDR3 region is CASSQQVQPTGELFF. CDR3 nucleotide sequence: TGTGCCAGCAGCCAACAGGTCCAGCCCACCGGGGAGCTGTTTTTT.

The chain couples TRBV7-2 to TRBJ2-2; 8 bases match TRBD1. CDR1 SGHTA and CDR2 FQGNSA come from the germline V gene. The CDR3 contains 14 residues. Unmatched junction bases numbered 9, after V lost 6 bases and J lost 9 bases. CDR3 DNA: TGTGCCAGCAGTGAGGGACAGGACGTTTGGGAGCTGTTTTTT. Protein: CASSEGQDVWELFF.